The entry below describes one T cell receptor beta chain. Its cognate antigen is unknown. At one of its ends the junction is not consistent with the germline gene, which may arise from a read error. The data were taken from a study of CD8+CD57+ T cells in acquired aplastic anemia. Broader study findings: Patients and healthy controls showed no significant CD8+ Simpson's diversity difference.

The germline gives CDR1 SSHAT, CDR2 FNYEAQ (reference sequence). This CDR3 contains 15 residues. Investigators profiled TCR beta VDJ and CDR3 from genomic DNA template. TCRdb used MiXCR to reprocess the reads, holding one entry per CDR3 protein. In the table there are 150,000 to 200,000 distinct CDR3 sequences, around half of which are singletons. CD8+CD57+ cell expansion had been shown by flow cytometry in patients chosen for sequencing. Sequences were obtained from sorted CD4+, CD8+, or CD8+CD57+ T cells (not recorded which) from PBMCs. The V gene is TRBV7-7, the J gene TRBJ2-6, with no clear D. This receptor was identified in a human donor with aplastic anemia. CDR3 residues: CASSPEDPGANVLTF. DNA for the CDR3: TGTGCTAGCAGCCCTGAAGACCCTGGGGCCAACGTCCTGACTTTC.